The T cell receptor beta chain under discussion was sequenced for a study of blood T cells in healthy people across ages. Germline CDR1 ENHRY, CDR2 SYGVKD. The CDR3 loop spans 14 amino acids. V was pared by 7 bases and J by 2 bases, with 8 bases of the junction left unmatched. It was with a sample-barcoded 5' primer and a J-beta primer mix that a second PCR of about 7 to 12 cycles was run. TCRdb ran MiXCR on the 5' RACE reads and lists one entry per CDR3 protein. The table records about 1.1 million distinct CDR3 sequences, around two fifths of them present only once. Sequenced input: blood. This TCR was recovered from a man aged 18 to 29 in good health. The rearrangement uses TRBV10-3 and TRBJ2-7; 7 nucleotides line up with TRBD1. In DNA, the CDR3 is TGTGCCATCACTCCGGGACAGCAGACCTACGAGCAGTACTTC. It specifies CAITPGQQTYEQYF.